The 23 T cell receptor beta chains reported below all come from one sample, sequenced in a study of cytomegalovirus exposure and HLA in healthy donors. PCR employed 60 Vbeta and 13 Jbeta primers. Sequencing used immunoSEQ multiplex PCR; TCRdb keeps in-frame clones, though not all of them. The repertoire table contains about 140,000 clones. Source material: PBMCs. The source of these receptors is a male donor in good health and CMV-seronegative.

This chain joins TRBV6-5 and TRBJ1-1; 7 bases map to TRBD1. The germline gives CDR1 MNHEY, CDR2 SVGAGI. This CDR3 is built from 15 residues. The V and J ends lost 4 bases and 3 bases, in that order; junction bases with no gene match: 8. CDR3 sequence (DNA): TGTGCCAGCAGTTCGAGACAGGGTTGGGACACTGAAGCTTTCTTT. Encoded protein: CASSSRQGWDTEAFF.

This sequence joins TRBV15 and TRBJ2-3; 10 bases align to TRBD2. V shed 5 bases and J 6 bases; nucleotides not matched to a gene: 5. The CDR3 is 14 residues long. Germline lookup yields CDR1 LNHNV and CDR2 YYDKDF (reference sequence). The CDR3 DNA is TGTGCCACCAGCTTCGGGACTAGCGTCGATACGCAGTATTTT. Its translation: CATSFGTSVDTQYF.

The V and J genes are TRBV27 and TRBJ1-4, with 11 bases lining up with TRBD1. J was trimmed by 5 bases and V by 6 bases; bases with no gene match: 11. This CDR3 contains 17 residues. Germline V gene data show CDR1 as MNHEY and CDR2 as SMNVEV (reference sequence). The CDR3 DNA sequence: TGTGCCAGCAGCCGGATTCCGGGACAGGGGGGGAATGAAAAACTGTTTTTT. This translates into CASSRIPGQGGNEKLFF.

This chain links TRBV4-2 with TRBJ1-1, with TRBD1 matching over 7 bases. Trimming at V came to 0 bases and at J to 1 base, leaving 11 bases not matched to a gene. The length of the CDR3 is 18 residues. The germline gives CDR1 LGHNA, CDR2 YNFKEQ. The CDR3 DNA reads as TGTGCCAGCAGCCAAGAGAGGGATGAGACAGGGTCGAACACTGAAGCTTTCTTT. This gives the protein CASSQERDETGSNTEAFF.

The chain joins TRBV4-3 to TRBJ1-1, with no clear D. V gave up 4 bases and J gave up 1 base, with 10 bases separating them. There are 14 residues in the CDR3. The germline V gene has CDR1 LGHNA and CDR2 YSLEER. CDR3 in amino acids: CASSLGRENTEAFF. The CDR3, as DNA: TGCGCCAGCAGCCTCGGGAGGGAGAACACTGAAGCTTTCTTT.

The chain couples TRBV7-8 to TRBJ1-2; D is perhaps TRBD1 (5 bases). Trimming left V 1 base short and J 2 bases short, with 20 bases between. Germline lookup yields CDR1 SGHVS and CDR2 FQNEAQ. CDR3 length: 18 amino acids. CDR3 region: CASSLVSPHSRGNYGYTF. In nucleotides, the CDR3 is TGTGCCAGCAGCTTAGTCAGCCCCCACAGCCGGGGGAACTATGGCTACACCTTC.

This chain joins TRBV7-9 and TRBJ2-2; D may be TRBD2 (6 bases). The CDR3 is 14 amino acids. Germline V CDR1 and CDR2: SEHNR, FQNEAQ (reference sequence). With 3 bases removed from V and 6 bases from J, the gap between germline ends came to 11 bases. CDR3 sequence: CASSFGGEAGELFF. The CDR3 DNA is TGTGCCAGCAGCTTCGGGGGTGAGGCCGGGGAGCTGTTTTTT. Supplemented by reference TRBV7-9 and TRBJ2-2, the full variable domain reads DTGVSQNPRHKITKRGQNVTFRCDPISEHNRLYWYRQTLGQGPEFLTYFQNEAQLEKSRLLSDRFSAERPKGSFSTLEIQRTEQGDSAMYLCASSFGGEAGELFFGEGSRLTVL.

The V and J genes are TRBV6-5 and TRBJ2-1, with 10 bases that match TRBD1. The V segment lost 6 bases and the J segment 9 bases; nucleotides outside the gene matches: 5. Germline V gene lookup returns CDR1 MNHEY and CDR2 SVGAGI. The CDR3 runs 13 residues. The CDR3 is CASSRQGAGEQFF. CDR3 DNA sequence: TGTGCCAGCAGCCGACAGGGGGCGGGTGAGCAGTTCTTC.

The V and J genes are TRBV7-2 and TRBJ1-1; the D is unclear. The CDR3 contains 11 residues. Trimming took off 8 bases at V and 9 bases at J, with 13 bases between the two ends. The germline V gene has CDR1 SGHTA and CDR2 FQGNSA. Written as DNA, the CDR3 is TGTGCCAGCGTCCCGGGGTCGAAAGCTTTCTTT. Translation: CASVPGSKAFF. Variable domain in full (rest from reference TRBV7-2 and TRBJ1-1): GAGVSQSPSNKVTEKGKDVELRCDPISGHTALYWYRQSLGQGLEFLIYFQGNSAPDKSGLPSDRFSAERTGGSVSTLTIQRTQQEDSAVYLCASVPGSKAFFGQGTRLTVV.

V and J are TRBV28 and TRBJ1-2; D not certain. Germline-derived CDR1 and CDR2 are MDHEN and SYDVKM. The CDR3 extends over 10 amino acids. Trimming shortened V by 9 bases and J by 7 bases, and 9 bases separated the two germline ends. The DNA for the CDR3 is TGTGCCAGTTACCTCGGTGGCTACACCTTC. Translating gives CASYLGGYTF.

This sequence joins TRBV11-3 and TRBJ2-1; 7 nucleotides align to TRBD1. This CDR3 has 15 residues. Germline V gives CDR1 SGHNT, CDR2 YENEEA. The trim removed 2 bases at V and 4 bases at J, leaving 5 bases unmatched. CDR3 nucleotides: TGTGCCAGCAGCTTATCCTGGGACAGTTACAATGAGCAGTTCTTC. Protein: CASSLSWDSYNEQFF.

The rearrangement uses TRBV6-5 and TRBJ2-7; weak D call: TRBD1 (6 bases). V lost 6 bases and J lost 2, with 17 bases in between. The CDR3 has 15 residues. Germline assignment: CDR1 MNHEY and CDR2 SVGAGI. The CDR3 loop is CASSGSDRPPYEQYF. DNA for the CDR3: TGTGCCAGCAGCGGCTCTGACAGGCCTCCCTACGAGCAGTACTTC.

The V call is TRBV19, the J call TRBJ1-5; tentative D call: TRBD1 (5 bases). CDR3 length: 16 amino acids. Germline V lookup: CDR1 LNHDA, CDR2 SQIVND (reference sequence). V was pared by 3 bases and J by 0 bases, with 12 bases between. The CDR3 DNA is TGTGCCAGTAGTATTTACAGGCTTTATAGCAATCAGCCCCAGCATTTT. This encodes CASSIYRLYSNQPQHF.

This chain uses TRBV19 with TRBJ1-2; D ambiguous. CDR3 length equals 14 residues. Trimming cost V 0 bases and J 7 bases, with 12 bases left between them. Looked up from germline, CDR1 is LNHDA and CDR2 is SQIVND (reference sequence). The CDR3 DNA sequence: TGTGCCAGTAGTATAGATTGGCTCGCTGGTGGCTACACCTTC. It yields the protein CASSIDWLAGGYTF.

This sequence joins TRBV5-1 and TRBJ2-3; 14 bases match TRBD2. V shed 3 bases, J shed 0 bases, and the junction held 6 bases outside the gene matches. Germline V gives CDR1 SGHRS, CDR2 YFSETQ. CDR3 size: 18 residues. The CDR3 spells CASSWGLAGALSTDTQYF. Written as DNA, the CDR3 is TGCGCCAGCAGCTGGGGACTAGCGGGGGCGCTTAGCACAGATACGCAGTATTTT.

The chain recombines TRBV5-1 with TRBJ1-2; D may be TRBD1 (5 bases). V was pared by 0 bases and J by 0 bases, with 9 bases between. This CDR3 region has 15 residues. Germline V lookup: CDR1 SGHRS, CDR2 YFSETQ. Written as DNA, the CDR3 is TGCGCCAGCAGCTTGGAGCAGGGATCTAACTATGGCTACACCTTC. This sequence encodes CASSLEQGSNYGYTF.

CDR3 bases: TGTGCCTGGAGTCCTGTACCGGGGGCTAACTATGGCTACACCTTC. This translates into CAWSPVPGANYGYTF. The gene calls are TRBV30 and TRBJ1-2; tentative D call: TRBD1 (5 bases). The CDR3 contains 15 residues. Germline V gene sequence: CDR1 GTSNPN, CDR2 SVGIG (reference sequence). With 2 bases removed from V and 0 bases from J, the gap between germline ends came to 13 bases. Drawing the rest from reference TRBV30 and TRBJ1-2, the complete variable domain is SQTIHQWPATLVQPVGSPLSLECTVEGTSNPNLYWYRQAAGRGLQLLFYSVGIGQISSEVPQNLSASRPQDRQFILSSKKLLLSDSGFYLCAWSPVPGANYGYTFGSGTRLTVV.

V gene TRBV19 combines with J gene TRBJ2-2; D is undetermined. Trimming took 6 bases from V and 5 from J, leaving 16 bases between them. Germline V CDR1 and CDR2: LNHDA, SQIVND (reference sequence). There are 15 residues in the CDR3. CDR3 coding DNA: TGTGCCAGTAGCGACTTCCGGGTTAGTACCGGGGAGCTGTTTTTT. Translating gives CASSDFRVSTGELFF.

CDR3 sequence (DNA): TGTGCCAGCAGTTTGGTCCCGGGACTAGACTTTGAGCAGTTCTTC. It codes for CASSLVPGLDFEQFF. The rearrangement links TRBV27 to TRBJ2-1; 8 bases agree with TRBD2. Trimming cost V 3 bases and J 9 bases; bases outside gene matches: 10. The CDR3 is 15 residues long. Germline V lookup: CDR1 MNHEY, CDR2 SMNVEV (reference sequence).

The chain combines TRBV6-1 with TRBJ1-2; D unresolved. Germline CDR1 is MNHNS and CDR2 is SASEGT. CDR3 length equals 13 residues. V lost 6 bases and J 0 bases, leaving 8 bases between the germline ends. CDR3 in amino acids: CASSSSSNYGYTF. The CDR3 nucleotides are TGTGCCAGCAGCTCTTCCTCTAACTATGGCTACACCTTC.

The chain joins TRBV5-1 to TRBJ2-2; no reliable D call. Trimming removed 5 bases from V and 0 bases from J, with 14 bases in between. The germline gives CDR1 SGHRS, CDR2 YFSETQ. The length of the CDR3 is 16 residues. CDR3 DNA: TGCGCCAGCAGTAATTCTGGCGCGGCGAACACCGGGGAGCTGTTTTTT. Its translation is CASSNSGAANTGELFF.

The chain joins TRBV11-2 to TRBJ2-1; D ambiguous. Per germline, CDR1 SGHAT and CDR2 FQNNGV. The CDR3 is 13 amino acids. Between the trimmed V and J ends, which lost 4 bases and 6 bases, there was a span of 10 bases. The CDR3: CASSSPLSNEQFF. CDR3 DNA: TGTGCCAGCAGCTCGCCCCTATCCAATGAGCAGTTCTTC.

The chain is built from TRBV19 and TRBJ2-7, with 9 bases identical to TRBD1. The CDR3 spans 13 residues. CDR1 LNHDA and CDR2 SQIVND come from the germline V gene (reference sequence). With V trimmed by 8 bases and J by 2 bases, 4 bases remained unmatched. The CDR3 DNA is TGTGCCAGTCAGGGACAGGGCACCTACGAGCAGTACTTC. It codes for CASQGQGTYEQYF.